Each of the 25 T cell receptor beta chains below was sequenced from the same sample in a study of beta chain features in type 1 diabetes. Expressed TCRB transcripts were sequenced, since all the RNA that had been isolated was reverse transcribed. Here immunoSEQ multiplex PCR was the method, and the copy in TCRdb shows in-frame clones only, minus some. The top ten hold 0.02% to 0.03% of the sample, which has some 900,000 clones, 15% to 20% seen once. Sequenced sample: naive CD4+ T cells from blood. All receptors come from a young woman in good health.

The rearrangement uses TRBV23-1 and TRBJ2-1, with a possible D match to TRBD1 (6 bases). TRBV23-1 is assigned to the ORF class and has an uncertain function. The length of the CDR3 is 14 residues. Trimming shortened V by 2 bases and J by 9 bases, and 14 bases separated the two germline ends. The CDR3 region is CASSQAFGGCEQFF. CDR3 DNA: TGCGCCAGCAGTCAAGCCTTTGGGGGCTGTGAGCAGTTCTTC.

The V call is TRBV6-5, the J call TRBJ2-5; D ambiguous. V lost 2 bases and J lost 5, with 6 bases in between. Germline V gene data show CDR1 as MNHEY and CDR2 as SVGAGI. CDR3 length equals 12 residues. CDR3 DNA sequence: TGTGCCAGCAGTTACCCCTGGGAGACCCAGTACTTC. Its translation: CASSYPWETQYF.

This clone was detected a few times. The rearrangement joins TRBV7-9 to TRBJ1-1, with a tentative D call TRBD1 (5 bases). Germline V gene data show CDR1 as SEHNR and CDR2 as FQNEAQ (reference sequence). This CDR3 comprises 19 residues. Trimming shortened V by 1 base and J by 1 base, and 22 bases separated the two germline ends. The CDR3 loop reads CASSLGAGNLRYKNTEAFF. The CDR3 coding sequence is TGTGCCAGCAGCTTAGGGGCAGGGAATTTACGGTACAAGAACACTGAAGCTTTCTTT. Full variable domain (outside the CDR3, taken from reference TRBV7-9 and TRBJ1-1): DTGVSQNPRHKITKRGQNVTFRCDPISEHNRLYWYRQTLGQGPEFLTYFQNEAQLEKSRLLSDRFSAERPKGSFSTLEIQRTEQGDSAMYLCASSLGAGNLRYKNTEAFFGQGTRLTVV.

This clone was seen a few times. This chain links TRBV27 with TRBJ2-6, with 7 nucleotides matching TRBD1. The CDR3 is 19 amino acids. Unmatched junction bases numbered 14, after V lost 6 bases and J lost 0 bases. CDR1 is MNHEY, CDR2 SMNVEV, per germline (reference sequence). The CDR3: CASSMVPGQTLSGANVLTF. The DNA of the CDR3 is TGTGCCAGCAGCATGGTCCCGGGACAGACCCTCTCTGGGGCCAACGTCCTGACTTTC. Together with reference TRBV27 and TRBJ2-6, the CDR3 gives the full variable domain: EAQVTQNPRYLITVTGKKLTVTCSQNMNHEYMSWYRQDPGLGLRQIYYSMNVEVTDKGDVPEGYKVSRKEKRNFPLILESPSPNQTSLYFCASSMVPGQTLSGANVLTFGAGSRLTVL.

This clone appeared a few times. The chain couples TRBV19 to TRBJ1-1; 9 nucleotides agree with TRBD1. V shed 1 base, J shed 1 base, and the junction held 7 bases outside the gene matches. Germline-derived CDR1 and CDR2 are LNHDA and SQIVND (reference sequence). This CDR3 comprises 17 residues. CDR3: CASSIGGGTGWNTEAFF. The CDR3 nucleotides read TGTGCCAGTAGTATAGGGGGCGGGACAGGGTGGAACACTGAAGCTTTCTTT.

DNA for the CDR3: TGTGCCAGCAGCCCTTCCTTCAGGGCTTCCTACGAGCAGTACTTC. Residues: CASSPSFRASYEQYF. The rearrangement uses TRBV5-6 and TRBJ2-7, with D perhaps matching TRBD1 (5 bases). This CDR3 spans 15 amino acids. V lost 4 bases, J lost 1 base, and 15 bases lay in between. Germline V gene data show CDR1 as SGHDT and CDR2 as YYEEEE.

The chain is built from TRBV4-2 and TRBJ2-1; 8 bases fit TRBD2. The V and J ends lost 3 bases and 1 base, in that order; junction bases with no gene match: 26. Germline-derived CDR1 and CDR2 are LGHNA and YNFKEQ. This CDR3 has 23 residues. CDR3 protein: CASSQDSEYGRAFADWSYNEQFF. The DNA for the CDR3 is TGTGCCAGCAGCCAGGACTCTGAGTACGGGAGGGCCTTCGCCGATTGGTCCTACAATGAGCAGTTCTTC.

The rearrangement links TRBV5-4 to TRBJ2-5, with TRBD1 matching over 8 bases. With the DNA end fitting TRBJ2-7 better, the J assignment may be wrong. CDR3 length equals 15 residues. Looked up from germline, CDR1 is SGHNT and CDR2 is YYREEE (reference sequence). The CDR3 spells CASSPGQGRGYEQYF. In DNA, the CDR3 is TGTGCCAGCAGCCCCGGACAGGGACGAGGGTACGAGCAGTACTTC.

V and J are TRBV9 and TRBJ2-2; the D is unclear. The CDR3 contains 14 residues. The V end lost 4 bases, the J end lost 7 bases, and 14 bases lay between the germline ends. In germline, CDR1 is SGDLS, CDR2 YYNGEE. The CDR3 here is CASSPQLGIGELFF. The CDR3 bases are TGTGCCAGCAGCCCCCAACTGGGGATCGGGGAGCTGTTTTTT.

The CDR3 coding sequence is TGTGCCAGCAGCTTAGCGCTGGGGGGAGGGGGCGATGAGCAGTTCTTC. It is translated as CASSLALGGGGDEQFF. This chain uses TRBV11-1 with TRBJ2-1, with D perhaps assigned TRBD1 or TRBD2 (7 bases each). The V gene's germline CDR1 is SGHAT and CDR2 FQDESV (reference sequence). The CDR3 has 16 residues. The V gene lost 0 bases and the J gene lost 8 bases, with 17 bases spanning the gap. Drawing the rest from reference TRBV11-1 and TRBJ2-1, the complete variable domain is EAEVAQSPRYKITEKSQAVAFWCDPISGHATLYWYRQILGQGPELLVQFQDESVVDDSQLPKDRFSAERLKGVDSTLKIQPAELGDSAMYLCASSLALGGGGDEQFFGPGTRLTVL.

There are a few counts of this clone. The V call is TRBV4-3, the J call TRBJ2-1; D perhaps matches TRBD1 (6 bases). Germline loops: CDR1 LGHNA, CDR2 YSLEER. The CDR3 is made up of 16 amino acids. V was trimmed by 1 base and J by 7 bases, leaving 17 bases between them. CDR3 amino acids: CASSQAGQLSGNEQFF. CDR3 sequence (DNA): TGCGCCAGCAGCCAAGCAGGACAGTTATCGGGGAATGAGCAGTTCTTC.

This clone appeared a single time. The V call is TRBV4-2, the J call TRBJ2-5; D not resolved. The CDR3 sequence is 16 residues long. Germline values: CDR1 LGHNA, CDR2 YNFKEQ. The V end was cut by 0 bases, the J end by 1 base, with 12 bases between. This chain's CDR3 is CASSQEARYPQETQYF. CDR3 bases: TGTGCCAGCAGCCAAGAGGCGCGGTATCCCCAAGAGACCCAGTACTTC.

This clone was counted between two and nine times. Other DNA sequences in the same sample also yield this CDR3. The CDR3 DNA is TGTGCCAGCAGCTTTCGGGGAGGGAGTCGGTTCTTC. Protein product: CASSFRGGSRFF. The chain recombines TRBV7-9 with TRBJ2-1; 7 nucleotides match TRBD2. CDR1 is SEHNR, CDR2 FQNEAQ, per germline (reference sequence). The CDR3 contains 12 residues. Trimming removed 3 bases from V and 15 bases from J; junction bases left unmatched: 8.

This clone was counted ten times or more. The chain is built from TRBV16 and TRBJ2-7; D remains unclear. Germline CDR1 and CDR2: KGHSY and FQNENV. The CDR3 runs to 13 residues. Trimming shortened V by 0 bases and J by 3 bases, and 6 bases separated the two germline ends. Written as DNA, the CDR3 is TGTGCCAGCAGCCAATCGATTATCTACGAGCAGTACTTC. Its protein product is CASSQSIIYEQYF.

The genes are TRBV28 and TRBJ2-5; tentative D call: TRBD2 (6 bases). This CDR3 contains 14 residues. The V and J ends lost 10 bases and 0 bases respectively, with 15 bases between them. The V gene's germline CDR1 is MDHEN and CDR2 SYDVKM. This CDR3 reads CATLLGGYQETQYF. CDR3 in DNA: TGTGCCACACTCCTGGGGGGTTACCAAGAGACCCAGTACTTC.

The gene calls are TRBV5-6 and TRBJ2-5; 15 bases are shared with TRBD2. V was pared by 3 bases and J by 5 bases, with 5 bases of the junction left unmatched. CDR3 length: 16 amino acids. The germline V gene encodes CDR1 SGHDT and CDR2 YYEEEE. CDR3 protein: CASSYIGLAGGETQYF. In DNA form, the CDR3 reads TGTGCCAGCAGCTACATAGGACTAGCGGGAGGGGAGACCCAGTACTTC.

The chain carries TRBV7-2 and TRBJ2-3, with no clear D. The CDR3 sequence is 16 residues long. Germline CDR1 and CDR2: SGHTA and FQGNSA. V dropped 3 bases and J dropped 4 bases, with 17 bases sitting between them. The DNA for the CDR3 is TGTGCCAGCAGCTTTGTCCCCCGCTCTTATGCAGATACGCAGTATTTT. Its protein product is CASSFVPRSYADTQYF.

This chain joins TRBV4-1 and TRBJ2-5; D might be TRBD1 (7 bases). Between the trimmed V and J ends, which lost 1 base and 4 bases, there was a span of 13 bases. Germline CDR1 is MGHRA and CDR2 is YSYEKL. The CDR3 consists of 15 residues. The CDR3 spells CASSQVGQGGETQYF. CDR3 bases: TGCGCCAGCAGCCAAGTGGGCCAGGGGGGAGAGACCCAGTACTTC.

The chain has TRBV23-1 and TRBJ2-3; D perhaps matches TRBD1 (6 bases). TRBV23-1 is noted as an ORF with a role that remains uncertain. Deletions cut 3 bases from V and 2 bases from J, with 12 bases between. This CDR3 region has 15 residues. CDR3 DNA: TGCGCCAGCAGTCAGACAGGCCGATACACAGATACGCAGTATTTT. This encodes CASSQTGRYTDTQYF.

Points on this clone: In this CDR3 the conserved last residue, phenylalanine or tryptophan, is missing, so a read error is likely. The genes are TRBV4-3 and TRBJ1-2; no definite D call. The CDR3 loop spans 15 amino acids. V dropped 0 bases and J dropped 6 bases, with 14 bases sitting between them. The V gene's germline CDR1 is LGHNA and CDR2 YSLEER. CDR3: CASSQDLLVGNGYTS. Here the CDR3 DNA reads TGCGCCAGCAGCCAAGATCTGCTAGTCGGAAATGGCTACACCTCC.

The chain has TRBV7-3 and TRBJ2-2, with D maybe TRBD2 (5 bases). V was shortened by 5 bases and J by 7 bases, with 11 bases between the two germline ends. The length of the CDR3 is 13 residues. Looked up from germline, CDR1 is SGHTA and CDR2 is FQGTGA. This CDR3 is CASSRDEGGELFF. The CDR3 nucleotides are TGTGCCAGCAGCCGAGACGAGGGCGGGGAGCTGTTTTTT.

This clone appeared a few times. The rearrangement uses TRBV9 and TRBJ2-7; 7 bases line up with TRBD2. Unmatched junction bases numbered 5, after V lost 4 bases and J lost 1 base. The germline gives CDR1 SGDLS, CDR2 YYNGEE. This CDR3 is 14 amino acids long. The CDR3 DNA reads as TGTGCCAGCAGCCAGACTAGCCTTTCCTACGAGCAGTACTTC. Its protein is CASSQTSLSYEQYF.

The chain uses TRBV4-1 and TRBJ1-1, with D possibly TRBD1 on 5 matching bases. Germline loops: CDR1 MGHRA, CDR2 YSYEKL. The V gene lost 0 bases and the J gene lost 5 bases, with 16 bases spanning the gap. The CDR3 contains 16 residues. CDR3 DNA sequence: TGCGCCAGCAGCCAAGATCTCAGAGGGAAGGGGACTGAAGCTTTCTTT. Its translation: CASSQDLRGKGTEAFF.

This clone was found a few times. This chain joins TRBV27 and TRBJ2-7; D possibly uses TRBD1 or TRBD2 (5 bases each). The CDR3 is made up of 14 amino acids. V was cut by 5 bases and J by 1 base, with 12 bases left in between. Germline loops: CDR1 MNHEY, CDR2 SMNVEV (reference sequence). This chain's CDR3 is CASSPGPSSYEQYF. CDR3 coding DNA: TGTGCCAGCAGTCCGGGACCGTCTTCCTACGAGCAGTACTTC.

The CDR3 protein is CASSTLSGREYNEQFF. The CDR3 DNA follows: TGTGCCAGCAGTACACTTAGCGGGAGAGAGTACAATGAGCAGTTCTTC. The chain couples TRBV5-4 to TRBJ2-1; 9 bases are a match to TRBD2. CDR3 length: 16 residues. CDR1 is SGHNT and CDR2 is YYREEE in the germline V gene (reference sequence). The J segment lost 4 bases and the V segment lost 5 bases, leaving 10 bases of the junction unmatched.